This TCR beta chain stems from a study of shared clonotypes between healthy human individuals. Study results and caveats: Naive subsets tended to show greater estimated richness than memory subsets.

Comments on this clone: Its specificity is unknown.

The germline gives CDR1 SNHLY, CDR2 FYNNEI. The CDR3 is made up of 18 amino acids. Trimming shortened V by 3 bases and J by 2 bases, and 22 bases separated the two germline ends. Running of the assay took place at deep level. This table comes from immunoSEQ multiplex PCR, and its TCRdb copy is limited to in-frame clones, with some not included. The sample comprises around 690,000 clones, less than 95% of which are singletons, and 34% rests with the top ten. Recent vaccinations or acute infections were absent in the healthy HIV-negative adult donors. The sequenced sample consisted of memory CD8+ T cells from PBMCs. Subset denoted: CD45RO+ cells pooled with CCR7-negative TemRA cells. The gene calls are TRBV2 and TRBJ1-2; a weak D match, TRBD1 (5 bases). The receptor comes from a young man in good health. Some clones in this sample may be carry-over from other donors' samples. The chain's CDR3 is CASSEGVTESGPNYGYTF. In DNA, the CDR3 is TGTGCCAGCAGTGAGGGGGTTACGGAGTCGGGACCGAACTATGGCTACACCTTC.